Presented here are 6 T cell receptor beta chains from one specimen sequenced in a study of TIL therapy for anti-PD-1-resistant metastatic lung cancer. The immunoSEQ assay was v3. The method was immunoSEQ multiplex PCR; TCRdb's version includes in-frame clones alone and lacks a portion of them. The sample holds approximately 24,000 clones; around 70% are singletons and the top ten take approximately 7%. Time point: pre-treatment sample, taken before nivolumab and TIL therapy. Most excised metastases sampled were pleural nodules or supraclavicular lymph nodes. Sample: tumor tissue, taken at baseline. The receptor source for this set is a person between 25 and 79 years old with non-small cell lung cancer.

This clone rates as medium-sized. This chain links TRBV4-1 with TRBJ1-3, with 8 bases fitting TRBD1. V shed 2 bases and J 0 bases; nucleotides not matched to a gene: 9. The CDR3 covers 18 residues. Germline values: CDR1 MGHRA, CDR2 YSYEKL. The CDR3 DNA is TGCGCCAGCAGCCAACTGGGGACAGGCCAATTCTCTGGAAACACCATATATTTT. It codes for CASSQLGTGQFSGNTIYF.

The gene calls are TRBV6-5 and TRBJ2-7; unclear D gene. The germline V gene has CDR1 MNHEY and CDR2 SVGAGI. Trimming stripped 5 bases from V and 2 bases from J, with 16 bases between. The CDR3 runs 15 residues. CDR3 DNA: TGTGCCAGCAGTCAGGACGCCGGAACAACCTACGAGCAGTACTTC. Encoded protein: CASSQDAGTTYEQYF.

The V call is TRBV4-3, the J call TRBJ2-5, with D unresolved. The CDR3 runs 15 residues. The germline V and J ends were trimmed by 0 bases and 2 bases, with 10 bases remaining between them. CDR1 and CDR2 from the germline V gene are LGHNA and YSLEER. The CDR3 loop reads CASSQEFGQQETQYF. The DNA for the CDR3 is TGCGCCAGCAGCCAAGAATTTGGGCAGCAAGAGACCCAGTACTTC.

The table lists this clone with a few counts. This chain connects TRBV6-1 to TRBJ1-2; D call uncertain. The V end was cut by 6 bases, the J end by 2 bases, with 7 bases between. The CDR3 length is 12 residues. Germline V gene data show CDR1 as MNHNS and CDR2 as SASEGT. The DNA for the CDR3 is TGTGCCAGCAGCAGGTCGAACTATGGCTACACCTTC. Translating it yields CASSRSNYGYTF.

The table lists this clone with a few counts. The chain is built from TRBV5-1 and TRBJ2-7; no reliable D call. Trimming took off 5 bases at V and 3 bases at J, with 6 bases between the two ends. This CDR3 contains 11 residues. CDR1 is SGHRS and CDR2 is YFSETQ in the germline V gene. CDR3 in amino acids: CASRGNYEQYF. CDR3 sequence (DNA): TGCGCCAGCAGGGGAAACTACGAGCAGTACTTC. Variable domain in full (rest from reference TRBV5-1 and TRBJ2-7): KAGVTQTPRYLIKTRGQQVTLSCSPISGHRSVSWYQQTPGQGLQFLFEYFSETQRNKGNFPGRFSGRQFSNSRSEMNVSTLELGDSALYLCASRGNYEQYFGPGTRLTVT.

The rearrangement uses TRBV30 and TRBJ1-4; D remains unclear. The CDR3 loop spans 17 amino acids. With 1 base removed from V and 2 bases from J, the gap between germline ends came to 17 bases. CDR1 and CDR2 (germline): GTSNPN, SVGIG (reference sequence). Here the CDR3 reads CAWSARFGVGTNEKLFF. DNA of the CDR3: TGTGCCTGGAGTGCACGATTCGGGGTAGGGACTAATGAAAAACTGTTTTTT. Supplemented by reference TRBV30 and TRBJ1-4, the full variable domain reads SQTIHQWPATLVQPVGSPLSLECTVEGTSNPNLYWYRQAAGRGLQLLFYSVGIGQISSEVPQNLSASRPQDRQFILSSKKLLLSDSGFYLCAWSARFGVGTNEKLFFGSGTQLSVL.